The clone carrying this T cell receptor (beta chain) was picked up a small number of times. What it recognizes is unknown. Until DNA extraction, the samples held between about 1-10 million cryopreserved PBMC. These data originate in a study of long-term antiretroviral therapy in people with HIV. Study-level points and caveats: Among HIV repertoires, CDR3 length ranges were narrower than those of controls. Clones that had undergone expansion before ART prevailed in the repertoire throughout all time points. Diversity went up after ART and still fell short of transplant donor controls.

Investigators performed immunoSEQ version v3.0 at survey level. Using immunoSEQ multiplex PCR, the repertoire was profiled, and TCRdb retains in-frame clones only, with some absent. Of 20,000 to 30,000 clones listed, 70% to 85% are singletons. V lost 0 bases and J lost 3, with 0 bases in between. Germline V gene lookup returns CDR1 SGHRS and CDR2 YFSETQ. The CDR3 is made up of 11 amino acids. This sequence joins TRBV5-1 and TRBJ2-5; no reliable D call. Sample: unsorted PBMCs, taken 1.2 years after starting antiretroviral therapy. The receptor's source is a woman in her thirties or forties with HIV. This chain's CDR3 is CASSLEETQYF. For the CDR3, the DNA is TGCGCCAGCAGCTTGGAAGAGACCCAGTACTTC.